The present entry profiles one T cell receptor (beta chain) with its context. The data derive from a study of blood T cell repertoires in COVID-19. Study background: T cells, B-cell-depleted T cells, or PBMCs provided the cDNA or gDNA that served as material.

In the authors' workflow: Amplification of reference gene primers provided the estimated nucleated cell counts. Sequencing used immunoSEQ multiplex PCR; TCRdb keeps in-frame clones, though not all of them. Clone size and the V and J calls come from that table; the DNA yielded D and trimming. The sample holds over 85,000 clones, roughly 84% seen once. The V gene end was trimmed by 3 bases and the J gene end by 3 bases; junction bases not matched to a gene: 7. Looked up from germline, CDR1 is LNHDA and CDR2 is SQIVND (reference sequence). This CDR3 contains 15 residues. The clonotype comes from a human donor in a cohort sampled during active COVID-19. This rearrangement joins TRBV19 to TRBJ2-7; 8 bases map to TRBD1. What was sequenced was peripheral blood. The CDR3 DNA reads TGTGCCAGTAGTATTTACCCAGGGGGCTTCTACGAGCAGTACTTC. Protein sequence: CASSIYPGGFYEQYF.